The rows below give T cell receptor beta chains drawn from one sample of a study of cytotoxic CD8 clonotypes in ibrutinib-treated CLL. Produced via immunoSEQ multiplex PCR; TCRdb's table is partial and in-frame only. This table has about 130,000 clones, roughly 85% appearing once. The specimen comprised PBMCs, sampled after 24 months of ibrutinib treatment. The origin of the receptors is a human donor with chronic lymphocytic leukemia. CDR3s include the opening cysteine and the closing phenylalanine or tryptophan. Fields, in order: J gene, clone size, V gene, CDR3 protein. Not all rows give a size; the values are once, few, many and, for expanded clones, a class.

J gene: TRBJ1-1; clone size: once; V gene: TRBV5-1; CDR3 protein: CASSAGTGNTEAFF
J gene: TRBJ2-3; clone size: .; V gene: TRBV6-1; CDR3 protein: CASSGLAGGPTDTQYF
J gene: TRBJ2-1; clone size: .; V gene: TRBV28; CDR3 protein: CASQAAGPYNEQFF
J gene: TRBJ1-1; clone size: few; V gene: TRBV27; CDR3 protein: CASSAGTTYSEAFF
J gene: TRBJ1-1; clone size: .; V gene: TRBV28; CDR3 protein: CASSLSRGRSPFF
J gene: TRBJ2-3; clone size: .; V gene: TRBV7-2; CDR3 protein: CASSLPRLLASDTQYF
J gene: TRBJ2-3; clone size: .; V gene: TRBV5-4; CDR3 protein: CASSVGQATDTQYF
J gene: TRBJ1-5; clone size: few; V gene: TRBV2; CDR3 protein: CASSEGPSQPQHF
J gene: TRBJ2-5; clone size: .; V gene: TRBV11-2; CDR3 protein: CASSAAAGGQETQYF
J gene: TRBJ1-6; clone size: .; V gene: TRBV28; CDR3 protein: CASSTPQFNSPLHF
J gene: TRBJ1-1; clone size: .; V gene: TRBV5-1; CDR3 protein: CASSLQGLEAFF
J gene: TRBJ2-1; clone size: .; V gene: TRBV25-1; CDR3 protein: CASSRGGTGGNEQFF
J gene: TRBJ2-7; clone size: .; V gene: TRBV28; CDR3 protein: CASSSLNYYEQYF
J gene: TRBJ2-7; clone size: .; V gene: TRBV18; CDR3 protein: CASSPTGFEQYF
J gene: TRBJ1-5; clone size: few; V gene: TRBV4-3; CDR3 protein: CASSQDQGFDQPQHF
J gene: TRBJ2-5; clone size: .; V gene: TRBV9; CDR3 protein: CASSALGGAWAQYF
J gene: TRBJ2-5; clone size: .; V gene: TRBV10-3; CDR3 protein: CAIKGGAKETQYF
J gene: TRBJ1-2; clone size: .; V gene: TRBV5-1; CDR3 protein: CASSFHRQGSYGYTF
J gene: TRBJ2-7; clone size: .; V gene: TRBV9; CDR3 protein: CASSARPGTSGSEQYF
J gene: TRBJ1-2; clone size: .; V gene: TRBV6-5; CDR3 protein: CASSTYREVLVGYTF
J gene: TRBJ2-3; clone size: .; V gene: TRBV15; CDR3 protein: CATSRGEGPATDTQYF
J gene: TRBJ1-6; clone size: .; V gene: TRBV2; CDR3 protein: CASRLGTTYNSPLHF
J gene: TRBJ2-2; clone size: .; V gene: TRBV28; CDR3 protein: CASSLVQSNTGELFF
J gene: TRBJ1-1; clone size: once; V gene: TRBV5-1; CDR3 protein: CASSLDPNTEAFF
J gene: TRBJ2-5; clone size: .; V gene: TRBV5-6; CDR3 protein: CASRVLAGAAQETQYF
J gene: TRBJ2-3; clone size: .; V gene: TRBV11-2; CDR3 protein: CASTRTGGTDTQYF
J gene: TRBJ2-1; clone size: .; V gene: TRBV18; CDR3 protein: CASSPHNEQFF
J gene: TRBJ1-1; clone size: .; V gene: TRBV9; CDR3 protein: CASSIREDEAFF
J gene: TRBJ2-3; clone size: once; V gene: TRBV6-5; CDR3 protein: CASSYSLYGDTQYF
J gene: TRBJ1-1; clone size: .; V gene: TRBV28; CDR3 protein: CASLFVRRRRDTEAFF
J gene: TRBJ1-5; clone size: once; V gene: TRBV29-1; CDR3 protein: CSVGAGSNQPQHF
J gene: TRBJ1-5; clone size: .; V gene: TRBV11-2; CDR3 protein: CASSLDGSPNQPQHF
J gene: TRBJ1-1; clone size: .; V gene: TRBV21-1; CDR3 protein: CASSNKAANTEAFF
J gene: TRBJ1-3; clone size: .; V gene: TRBV7-2; CDR3 protein: CASSLALGPSGNTIYF
J gene: TRBJ2-3; clone size: once; V gene: TRBV4-2; CDR3 protein: CASSQNPTSGSTDTQYF
J gene: TRBJ2-7; clone size: .; V gene: TRBV11-2; CDR3 protein: CASSLLPEQYF
J gene: TRBJ1-3; clone size: .; V gene: TRBV4-3; CDR3 protein: CASSQDPISGNTIYF
J gene: TRBJ1-2; clone size: .; V gene: TRBV15; CDR3 protein: CATSRAAGGLDGYTF
J gene: TRBJ2-5; clone size: .; V gene: TRBV30; CDR3 protein: CAWTVGAAFQETQYF
J gene: TRBJ2-3; clone size: .; V gene: TRBV11-2; CDR3 protein: CASRKLAGGRGWDTQYF
J gene: TRBJ2-5; clone size: .; V gene: TRBV28; CDR3 protein: CASSQTGGLEETQYF
J gene: TRBJ2-3; clone size: .; V gene: TRBV5-6; CDR3 protein: CASSSWSHTDTQYF
J gene: TRBJ2-1; clone size: .; V gene: TRBV6-5; CDR3 protein: CASSPPRGGGGQFF
J gene: TRBJ1-4; clone size: .; V gene: TRBV29-1; CDR3 protein: CSVESWEREKLFF
J gene: TRBJ2-1; clone size: .; V gene: TRBV7-2; CDR3 protein: CASTGQGRSRGQFF
J gene: TRBJ1-5; clone size: .; V gene: TRBV5-1; CDR3 protein: CASSLGVRGSNQPQHF
J gene: TRBJ1-3; clone size: .; V gene: TRBV7-2; CDR3 protein: CASSFSGTASTGNTIYF
J gene: TRBJ2-1; clone size: .; V gene: TRBV7-2; CDR3 protein: CASSRGLEGKQFF
J gene: TRBJ2-1; clone size: .; V gene: TRBV10-3; CDR3 protein: CAHQPSGNNNEQFF